A single sample gave rise to the 5 T cell receptor beta chains below, sequenced in a study of tumor and adjacent non-tumor tissue in lung cancer. RNA was extracted from bulk tissue without any cell sorting. More than 3 cm separated this lung sample from the edge of the tumor. The library came from three nested PCR rounds adapted from ARM-PCR protocols. Each CDR3 protein is one row after TCRdb ran MiXCR on the multiplex PCR reads. The table has 70,000 to 95,000 distinct CDR3 sequences, 76% seen once. The sequencing sample was made of distant non-tumor lung tissue. The receptor source for this set is a man in his 70s with non-small cell lung cancer.

With regard to this clonotype: A clone one base away is much larger, so this may be a read error. The V gene is TRBV5-1, the J gene TRBJ2-7; D is uncertain. The germline V gene has CDR1 SGHRS and CDR2 YFSETQ. The CDR3 totals 13 residues. Trimming cost V 4 bases and J 3 bases, with 11 bases left between them. The CDR3 loop reads CASSRRVDYEQYF. The DNA for the CDR3 is TGCGCCAGCAGCCGAAGAGTCGACTACGAGCAGTACTTC.

This clonotype was counted only a few times. No DNA is shown, since the ends of the CDR3 on it are uncertain; the CDR3 is the one TCRdb lists. The chain is built from TRBV29-1 and TRBJ2-1; TRBD2, as called in the table, went unchecked against the DNA. The CDR3 sequence runs 14 residues, both termini included. The germline CDR1 and CDR2 sequences are SQVTM and ANQGSEA. CDR3 sequence reads: CTAVGRGTNNEQLF.

This clonotype was counted a single time. One junction end disagrees with the germline gene, perhaps due to a read error. The rearrangement uses TRBV6-1 and TRBJ2-7; 8 bases match TRBD1. The CDR3 length is 14 residues. The germline CDR1 and CDR2 sequences are MNHNS and SASEGT. This CDR3 is CASIEYPTDRERYF. The CDR3 bases are TGTGCCAGCATTGAATACCCAACGGACAGGGAGCGGTACTTC.

As concerns this clonotype: As the CDR3 is not closed by the conserved phenylalanine or tryptophan, this likely results from a read error. The chain couples TRBV12-3 or TRBV12-4 to TRBJ2-7, with 7 positions matching TRBD1. The CDR3 has 14 residues. The DNA of the CDR3 is TGTACCAGCAGTTACCGGGACAGATCCTACGAGCAGTACTTA. Its protein product is CTSSYRDRSYEQYL.

Worth noting for this clonotype: This is likely a read error, given that the CDR3 carries no conserved phenylalanine or tryptophan at its end. The chain has TRBV30 and TRBJ2-7; D is unclear. Trimming took off 8 bases at V and 5 bases at J, with 16 bases between the two ends. The CDR3 is 12 amino acids. Germline V gene data show CDR1 as GTSNPN and CDR2 as SVGIG (reference sequence). The CDR3 loop reads CAVKARVDEQYC. The CDR3 DNA reads TGTGCCGTAAAGGCGAGAGTCGACGAGCAGTACTGC.